A single sample gave rise to the 24 T cell receptor beta chains below, sequenced in a study of blood T cell repertoires in COVID-19. Sequenced by immunoSEQ multiplex PCR; TCRdb stores in-frame clones only, minus some. The top ten hold 3% to 3.5% of the sample, which has under 250,000 clones, about 90% seen once. The material sequenced was peripheral blood. These receptors were obtained from a man aged 18 to 30 with active or convalescent COVID-19.

This clone was counted a few times. The chain carries TRBV7-9 and TRBJ2-2; weak D call: TRBD2 (5 bases). The CDR3 totals 17 residues. Germline assignment: CDR1 SEHNR and CDR2 FQNEAQ (reference sequence). Trimming took off 7 bases at V and 1 base at J, with 19 bases between the two ends. CDR3 sequence (DNA): TGTGCCAGCAACCCGACCCGGGGAGTAGGGAACACCGGGGAGCTGTTTTTT. This gives the protein CASNPTRGVGNTGELFF.

This chain uses TRBV7-2 with TRBJ1-3; D remains unclear. V was clipped by 0 bases and J by 3 bases, with 3 bases between them. The CDR3 is made up of 13 amino acids. CDR1 is SGHTA, CDR2 FQGNSA, per germline. The CDR3 nucleotides read TGTGCCAGCAGCTTAGCGAGTGGAAACACCATATATTTT. Translated: CASSLASGNTIYF.

The rearrangement links TRBV30 to TRBJ1-2; D remains unclear. Looked up from germline, CDR1 is GTSNPN and CDR2 is SVGIG (reference sequence). Trimming left V 0 bases short and J 0 bases short, with 8 bases between. The CDR3 length is 14 residues. CDR3 DNA: TGTGCCTGGAGTGTACAGTCACCTAACTATGGCTACACCTTC. Translating gives CAWSVQSPNYGYTF.

The rearrangement links TRBV6-6 to TRBJ2-2, with TRBD2 identical over 7 bases. CDR1 MNHNY and CDR2 SVGAGI come from the germline V gene (reference sequence). V shed 2 bases, J shed 6 bases, and the junction held 0 bases outside the gene matches. CDR3 length: 13 residues. CDR3 loop: CASSYAGAGELFF. CDR3 bases: TGTGCCAGCAGTTACGCGGGAGCCGGGGAGCTGTTTTTT.

This clone has a handful of counts. The chain combines TRBV15 with TRBJ2-5; 7 bases map to TRBD1. The CDR3 is made up of 16 amino acids. The germline CDR1 and CDR2 sequences are LNHNV and YYDKDF (reference sequence). V was clipped by 2 bases and J by 3 bases; unmatched bases: 9. In nucleotides, the CDR3 is TGTGCCACCAGCAGATCGACAGGGTCAGGGGAAGAGACCCAGTACTTC. Amino acids: CATSRSTGSGEETQYF.

This clone showed up just once. The V gene is TRBV5-6, the J gene TRBJ2-3, with 9 bases fitting TRBD2. The CDR3 extends over 14 amino acids. J lost 4 bases, V lost 3 bases, and 3 bases had no gene match. Looked up from germline, CDR1 is SGHDT and CDR2 is YYEEEE. The CDR3 DNA reads TGTGCCAGCAGCTGGGGGACTAGCCCAGATACGCAGTATTTT. This encodes CASSWGTSPDTQYF.

In DNA, the CDR3 is TGCGCCAGCAGCCTTTCGCGGCTACGGGACACTGAAGCTTTCTTT. Residues: CASSLSRLRDTEAFF. This chain uses TRBV4-3 with TRBJ1-1; the D is unclear. Germline CDR1 and CDR2: LGHNA and YSLEER. V shed 4 bases and J shed 3 bases, with 15 bases lying between them. The CDR3 totals 15 residues.

This chain links TRBV19 with TRBJ1-2, with TRBD1 identical over 8 bases. V lost 5 bases, J lost 1 base, and 6 bases stayed unmatched. The CDR3 sequence is 15 residues long. Germline CDR1 LNHDA, CDR2 SQIVND (reference sequence). The CDR3 loop is CASSPGTGSNYGYTF. Here the CDR3 DNA reads TGTGCCAGTAGTCCCGGGACAGGTAGTAACTATGGCTACACCTTC.

On this clone: An end of the junction differs from the germline gene, which may be a read error. The chain joins TRBV28 to TRBJ1-2; 9 bases fit TRBD1. The CDR3 runs to 11 residues. Looked up from germline, CDR1 is MDHEN and CDR2 is SYDVKM. This chain's CDR3 is CASSSDRGKKF. For the CDR3, the DNA is TGTGCCAGCAGTTCGGACAGGGGCAAGAAATTC.

As to this clone: Other nucleotide sequences from this sample produce the same CDR3. J is TRBJ1-1 and V is TRBV18, with 7 bases aligning to TRBD1. The germline V gene has CDR1 KGHSH and CDR2 LQKENI. The V and J ends lost 0 bases and 0 bases, in that order; junction bases with no gene match: 1. This CDR3 comprises 15 residues. The CDR3 DNA reads TGTGCCAGCTCACCACCGGGACAGATGAACACTGAAGCTTTCTTT. It encodes CASSPPGQMNTEAFF.

This sequence joins TRBV5-1 and TRBJ1-4; possibly TRBD1 for D (6 bases). The CDR3 consists of 14 residues. Looked up from germline, CDR1 is SGHRS and CDR2 is YFSETQ. V lost 1 base to trimming and J lost 8 bases, with 12 bases between them. CDR3 amino acids: CASSLTGTNEKLFF. CDR3 in DNA: TGCGCCAGCAGCTTGACAGGGACGAACGAAAAACTGTTTTTT.

This sequence joins TRBV28 and TRBJ1-5; unclear D gene. CDR1 is MDHEN, CDR2 SYDVKM, per germline. The CDR3 runs to 15 residues. The V end was cut by 0 bases, the J end by 6 bases, with 12 bases between. Written as DNA, the CDR3 is TGTGCCAGCAGTTTATGGTCCCCCGGAGGTCAGCCCCAGCATTTT. Translating gives CASSLWSPGGQPQHF.

Concerning this clone: Other DNA variants within this sample encode the same CDR3. This chain uses TRBV12-3 or TRBV12-4 with TRBJ2-7; tentative D call: TRBD1 (6 bases). Trimming stripped 3 bases from V and 4 bases from J, with 10 bases between. This CDR3 is 13 amino acids long. The chain's CDR3 is CASSFGRGYEQYF. CDR3 DNA: TGTGCCAGCAGTTTTGGCAGGGGATACGAGCAGTACTTC.

V usage is TRBV10-3 and J usage is TRBJ2-7; possible D gene TRBD2, 7 bases. Per the germline V gene, CDR1 is ENHRY and CDR2 is SYGVKD. CDR3 size: 16 residues. V dropped 0 bases and J dropped 2 bases, with 14 bases sitting between them. The CDR3: CAISESGGAETYEQYF. The CDR3 DNA sequence: TGTGCCATCAGTGAGTCGGGGGGGGCAGAGACCTACGAGCAGTACTTC.

The table lists this clone with a count of one. Written as DNA, the CDR3 is TGTGCCAGCAGTTTATTCGCGGCGGGCAATCAGCCCCAGCATTTT. Its translation: CASSLFAAGNQPQHF. The chain employs TRBV27 and TRBJ1-5; D ambiguous. The CDR3 has 15 residues. Germline CDR1 is MNHEY and CDR2 is SMNVEV (reference sequence). Trimming took 1 base from V and 2 from J, leaving 9 bases between them.

The V call is TRBV19, the J call TRBJ1-3; D gene uncertain. The CDR3 extends over 12 amino acids. Germline V lookup: CDR1 LNHDA, CDR2 SQIVND (reference sequence). V was clipped by 11 bases and J by 2 bases, with 10 bases between them. For the CDR3, the DNA is TGTGCCTTGGCCGGGACTGGAAACACCATATATTTT. As protein: CALAGTGNTIYF. The variable domain in full, with the rest retrieved from reference TRBV19 and TRBJ1-3, is DGGITQSPKYLFRKEGQNVTLSCEQNLNHDAMYWYRQDPGQGLRLIYYSQIVNDFQKGDIAEGYSVSREKKESFPLTVTSAQKNPTAFYLCALAGTGNTIYFGEGSWLTVV.

This chain links TRBV18 with TRBJ2-3; 9 bases align to TRBD1. V was pared by 2 bases and J by 1 base, with 7 bases of the junction left unmatched. The CDR3 has 17 residues. Per the germline V gene, CDR1 is KGHSH and CDR2 is LQKENI. The CDR3 DNA is TGTGCCAGCTCACCAAGGGTGCGGGACAGGGGCACAGATACGCAGTATTTT. This codes for CASSPRVRDRGTDTQYF. Using reference TRBV18 and TRBJ2-3 for the parts outside the CDR3, the full variable domain is NAGVMQNPRHLVRRRGQEARLRCSPMKGHSHVYWYRQLPEEGLKFMVYLQKENIIDESGMPKERFSAEFPKEGPSILRIQQVVRGDSAAYFCASSPRVRDRGTDTQYFGPGTRLTVL.

The chain has TRBV7-2 and TRBJ2-2, with D unclear. The germline V and J ends were trimmed by 2 bases and 9 bases, with 13 bases remaining between them. Germline-derived CDR1 and CDR2 are SGHTA and FQGNSA. This CDR3 is built from 14 residues. For the CDR3, the DNA is TGTGCCAGCAGCTTAAGGTCTAGTACCCGGGAGCTGTTTTTT. Its protein product is CASSLRSSTRELFF.

This chain joins TRBV27 and TRBJ1-5, with 9 bases identical to TRBD1. Germline V lookup: CDR1 MNHEY, CDR2 SMNVEV (reference sequence). The CDR3 covers 16 residues. The ends lost 5 bases at V and 5 bases at J; junction bases unmatched: 10. The CDR3 here is CASSGTGTGKDQPQHF. CDR3 sequence (DNA): TGTGCCAGCAGTGGGACAGGGACAGGGAAAGATCAGCCCCAGCATTTT.

This rearrangement joins TRBV24-1 to TRBJ2-7, with 13 bases identical to TRBD2. CDR1 is KGHDR, CDR2 SFDVKD, per germline. This CDR3 is 18 amino acids long. V lost 2 bases and J lost 4; bases outside the gene matches: 10. The CDR3, as DNA: TGTGCCACCAGTGATTCAAAAAGGACTAGCGGGAGTAGTTACGAGCAGTACTTC. Translating it yields CATSDSKRTSGSSYEQYF.

This chain joins TRBV9 and TRBJ2-2; 8 bases are a match to TRBD2. The CDR3 is 19 residues long. Losses at the gene ends were 1 base for V and 0 bases for J; bases not matched to a gene: 11. The germline V gene has CDR1 SGDLS and CDR2 YYNGEE. CDR3: CASSVSLPAGAANTGELFF. For the CDR3, the DNA is TGTGCCAGCAGCGTATCCCTTCCAGCGGGAGCCGCGAACACCGGGGAGCTGTTTTTT.

The chain combines TRBV25-1 with TRBJ2-5; 9 positions match TRBD2. Germline V gene sequence: CDR1 MGHDK, CDR2 SYGVNS. CDR3 length: 15 amino acids. V was pared by 1 base and J by 7 bases, with 7 bases of the junction left unmatched. The CDR3 DNA follows: TGTGCCAGCAGTGAATCTCGCGGGAGGGGGAGGACCCAGTACTTC. Its translation is CASSESRGRGRTQYF.

The V call is TRBV7-9, the J call TRBJ2-3, with TRBD2 identical over 7 bases. The length of the CDR3 is 15 residues. V trimming: 5 bases; J trimming: 2 bases; junction bases outside the gene matches: 7. The germline V gene encodes CDR1 SEHNR and CDR2 FQNEAQ (reference sequence). The CDR3 sequence: CASSPAGTTTDTQYF. Here the CDR3 DNA reads TGTGCCAGCAGCCCAGCCGGGACTACCACAGATACGCAGTATTTT.

This chain joins TRBV6-6 and TRBJ1-4, with 9 bases identical to TRBD1. This CDR3 has 14 residues. V lost 7 bases to trimming and J lost 7 bases; unmatched junction nucleotides: 7. Germline V gene sequence: CDR1 MNHNY, CDR2 SVGAGI (reference sequence). CDR3 protein: CASTRTGEGEKLFF. The CDR3 bases are TGTGCCAGCACCAGGACAGGGGAGGGTGAAAAACTGTTTTTT.